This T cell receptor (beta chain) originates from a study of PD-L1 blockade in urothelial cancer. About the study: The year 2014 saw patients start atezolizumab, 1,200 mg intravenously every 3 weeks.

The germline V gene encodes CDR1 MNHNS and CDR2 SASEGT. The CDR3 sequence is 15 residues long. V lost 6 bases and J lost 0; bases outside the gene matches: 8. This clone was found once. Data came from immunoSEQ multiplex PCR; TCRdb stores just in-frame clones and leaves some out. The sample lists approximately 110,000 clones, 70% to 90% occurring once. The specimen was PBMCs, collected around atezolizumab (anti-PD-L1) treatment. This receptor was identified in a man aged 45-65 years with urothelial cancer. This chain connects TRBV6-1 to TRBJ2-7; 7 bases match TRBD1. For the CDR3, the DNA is TGTGCCAGCAGAGTTACAGGGGCTCTCTCCTACGAGCAGTACTTC. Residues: CASRVTGALSYEQYF.